One sample yielded the 6 T cell receptor beta chains listed below, sequenced in a study of blood T cell repertoires in COVID-19. Sequencing used immunoSEQ multiplex PCR; TCRdb keeps in-frame clones, though not all of them. Among 250,000 to 350,000 clones, 90% were seen once, and the ten largest hold approximately 4.3%. Sequencing was carried out using PBMCs or T cells enriched from blood (not recorded which). The source of these receptors is a woman aged 18-30 years with acute COVID-19.

V usage is TRBV27 and J usage is TRBJ1-5; D is perhaps TRBD1 (6 bases). The germline gives CDR1 MNHEY, CDR2 SMNVEV (reference sequence). This CDR3 region has 14 residues. V dropped 2 bases and J dropped 11 bases, with 16 bases sitting between them. CDR3 loop: CASSLRGTAAAQHF. DNA of the CDR3: TGTGCCAGCAGTTTAAGGGGGACCGCGGCGGCCCAGCATTTT.

The rearrangement joins TRBV3-1 (or the pseudogene TRBV3-2) to TRBJ2-5; D not resolved. Trimming stripped 4 bases from V and 5 bases from J, with 20 bases between. The CDR3 loop spans 16 amino acids. The germline V gene has CDR1 LGHDT and CDR2 YNNKEL (reference sequence). The CDR3 reads CASSLSSWAVTETQYF. The CDR3 nucleotides read TGTGCCAGCAGCCTATCCAGTTGGGCCGTTACGGAGACCCAGTACTTC.

The CDR3 spells CASSFESSYNEQFF. DNA of the CDR3: TGTGCCAGCAGTTTTGAGAGCTCCTACAATGAGCAGTTCTTC. V is TRBV28 and J is TRBJ2-1; no definite D call. Looked up from germline, CDR1 is MDHEN and CDR2 is SYDVKM. V was clipped by 3 bases and J by 0 bases, with 6 bases between them. The CDR3 length is 14 residues.

V and J are TRBV24-1 and TRBJ2-5; D ambiguous. Between the trimmed V and J ends, which lost 5 bases and 3 bases, there was a span of 6 bases. The CDR3 has 12 amino acids. The germline gives CDR1 KGHDR, CDR2 SFDVKD. This CDR3 reads CATSGAEETQYF. CDR3 DNA: TGTGCCACCAGTGGGGCAGAAGAGACCCAGTACTTC.

The rearrangement joins TRBV30 to TRBJ2-5, with 12 bases aligning to TRBD2. CDR3 length: 16 amino acids. Trimming cost V 8 bases and J 5 bases; bases outside gene matches: 15. Per the germline V gene, CDR1 is GTSNPN and CDR2 is SVGIG (reference sequence). This CDR3 reads CATNGLAGGRTETQYF. The CDR3 DNA reads TGTGCCACGAACGGGCTAGCGGGAGGGCGAACGGAGACCCAGTACTTC.

The chain has TRBV7-2 and TRBJ2-5, with 8 bases aligning to TRBD2. The V gene end was trimmed by 4 bases and the J gene end by 3 bases; junction bases not matched to a gene: 7. Germline CDR1 is SGHTA and CDR2 is FQGNSA. The CDR3 length is 15 residues. The CDR3 sequence: CASSSQAGVEETQYF. The CDR3 nucleotides read TGTGCCAGCAGCTCACAAGCGGGAGTGGAAGAGACCCAGTACTTC.